This T cell receptor beta chain was retrieved from a study of blood T cell repertoires in COVID-19 (dated by TCRdb to 2018 to 2020). About the full investigation: The collaborator samples originated in the United States, Italy and Spain and spanned the acute and convalescent phases of COVID-19. The prospective study material was composed of cDNA or gDNA derived from T cells, B-cell-depleted T cells, or PBMCs. The dataset comprised deeply sampled blood TCRbeta repertoires from subjects exposed to, actively infected with, or recovered from COVID-19. The repertoires were released in a freely available public database meant as a resource for research on the immune response to SARS-CoV-2. The samples were drawn from two sources: the first 160 participants of the ongoing ImmuneRACE study, and 950 to 1,500 subjects contributed by 6 global collaborators. Nearly every sample came with metadata listing a de-identified subject ID, COVID-19 status, age in years and sex. HLA class I and class II types, where available, came from metadata supplied by the sample provider rather than from assay-based typing.

TCRbeta CDR3 regions were amplified from genomic DNA using the immunoSEQ Assay, a bias-controlled multiplex PCR. For the original study's pipeline: Nucleated cell counts per sample were estimated from amplification of reference gene primers within the assay. To quantify the absolute abundance of each unique TCRbeta CDR3 rearrangement, sequence reads were collapsed and filtered. For each sample, productive Simpson clonality was calculated by taking the square root of Simpson's diversity index across productive rearrangements. TCRdb holds this immuneACCESS table with in-frame rearrangements only. Some clones are missing; in checked studies, unresolved V genes explain under half, and the rest has no known cause. D and trimming were read from the DNA, whereas the V and J calls and clone size are those reported in that table. The sample table shows approximately 360,000 clones, and roughly four fifths are seen once. The ten top clones hold about 4.9% of the sample.

In its sample, this clone was seen once. No antigen is known for it. No much larger clone exists at a distance of one base, and base qualities are not known. The CDR3 spans 11 residues, from the cysteine through the phenylalanine. Left in the record is the CDR3 DNA by itself, 33 bases read in frame from the first base. V lost 5 bases and J lost 5 bases; the stretch between them is 9 bases long. As encoded in the germline V gene (reference sequence), CDR1 is GTSNPN while CDR2 is SVGIG. Enrolling through a virtual design, the prospective study's participants ranged in age from roughly 18 to 90 years and lived across roughly 24 United States geographic areas. In the prospective study, cohorts were assigned on the basis of participant-reported clinical history obtained from a screening survey and a study questionnaire. For ImmuneRACE Cohort 3, a participant was defined as recovered based on two consecutive negative NP/OP PCR tests, clearance by a healthcare professional, or resolution of symptoms. In the prospective study, mobile phlebotomists collected whole blood, serum and a nasopharyngeal or oropharyngeal swab from each participant. Prospective study participants could optionally give additional blood draws and questionnaires over a roughly two-month period. Before DNA extraction, blood samples from the prospective study were shipped at room temperature or frozen.

Results the study describes overall, beyond this receptor: The amount of clinical and demographic metadata varied by source and participant and was provided uncurated.

The rearranged segments are TRBV30 and TRBJ2-5; confidence is insufficient to name the D gene. The sequence was collected from a woman in her forties or fifties who had recovered from COVID-19. The sample comprised PBMCs or T cells enriched from blood (not recorded which). In nucleotide form, the sequence is TGTGCCTGGGGGTTATCGGAGACCCAGTACTTC. Translated, this is CAWGLSETQYF.